This T cell receptor (beta chain) was observed in a study of cytomegalovirus exposure and HLA in healthy donors. Overall study context: The approximately 120 validation repertoires, a later analysis reported, used the same platform as the 600 to 700 first-cohort repertoires.

Clones were read by immunoSEQ multiplex PCR, and TCRdb kept only the in-frame ones, dropping some. The table includes 110,000 or so clones, roughly nine tenths detected once. The CDR3 is made up of 12 amino acids. Trimming pared 0 bases from V and 6 bases from J, leaving 3 bases between. Germline loops: CDR1 MNHNS, CDR2 SASEGT. General study results and limits: Reported results showed that the classifier diagnosed cytomegalovirus status with high specificity and sensitivity. Later, an analysis found that TCR clusters from the first cohort tended to co-occur in the 90 to 150 validation repertoires.

Worth noting for this clone: Its antigen is currently unknown.

Sequenced input: PBMCs. This chain joins TRBV6-1 and TRBJ1-5; D not resolved. This receptor was obtained from a man aged 18 to 29 in good health and CMV-seropositive. The CDR3 reads CASSEASQPQHF. In DNA form, the CDR3 reads TGTGCCAGCAGTGAAGCCAGTCAGCCCCAGCATTTT.